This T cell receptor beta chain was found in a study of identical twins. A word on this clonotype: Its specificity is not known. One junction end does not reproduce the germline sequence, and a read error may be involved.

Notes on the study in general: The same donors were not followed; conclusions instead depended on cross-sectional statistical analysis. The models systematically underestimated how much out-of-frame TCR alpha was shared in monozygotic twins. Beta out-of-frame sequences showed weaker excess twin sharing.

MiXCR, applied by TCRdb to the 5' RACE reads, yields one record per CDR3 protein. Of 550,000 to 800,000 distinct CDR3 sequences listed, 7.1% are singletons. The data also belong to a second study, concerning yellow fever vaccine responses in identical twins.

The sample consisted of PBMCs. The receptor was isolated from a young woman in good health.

CDR3 bases: TGTGCCAGCAGCTTGGCCGCTAAAGAGTATAGGGGGACCGCCTTTGTGTTC. It codes for CASSLAAKEYRGTAFVF. V is TRBV5-5 and J is TRBJ2-7; TRBD1 is a possible D gene (6 bases). CDR3 length: 17 amino acids. Germline-derived CDR1 and CDR2 are SGHKS and YYEKEE (reference sequence).